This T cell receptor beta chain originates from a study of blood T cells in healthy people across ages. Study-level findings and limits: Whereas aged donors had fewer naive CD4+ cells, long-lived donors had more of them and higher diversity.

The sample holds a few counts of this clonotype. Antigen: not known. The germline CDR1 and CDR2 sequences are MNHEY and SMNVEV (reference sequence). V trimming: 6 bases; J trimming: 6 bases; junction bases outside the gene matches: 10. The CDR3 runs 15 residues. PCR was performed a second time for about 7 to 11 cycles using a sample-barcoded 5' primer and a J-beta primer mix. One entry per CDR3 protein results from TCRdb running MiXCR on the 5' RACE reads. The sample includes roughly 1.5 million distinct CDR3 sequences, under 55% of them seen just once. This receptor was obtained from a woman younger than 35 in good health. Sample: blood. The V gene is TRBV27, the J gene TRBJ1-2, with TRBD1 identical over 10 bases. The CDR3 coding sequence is TGTGCCAGCAGCGTAATCCCGACAGGGGGCCATGGCTACACCTTC. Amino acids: CASSVIPTGGHGYTF.